These 18 T cell receptor beta chains were sequenced from one sample in a study of blood T cell repertoires in COVID-19. Clones were sequenced by immunoSEQ multiplex PCR, and TCRdb holds only the in-frame ones, with some missing. The repertoire holds approximately 200,000 clones, with 94% as singletons. Material: peripheral blood. The receptors originated from a young man with COVID-19, enrolled during active disease.

Concerning this clone itself: The same CDR3 also results from other DNA sequences found in this sample. The genes are TRBV30 and TRBJ1-5; tentatively, D is TRBD1 (5 bases). Germline CDR1 and CDR2: GTSNPN and SVGIG (reference sequence). Trimming stripped 0 bases from V and 2 bases from J, with 5 bases between. The CDR3 runs to 13 residues. In nucleotides, the CDR3 is TGTGCCTGGAGTGTAGGGGGCAATCAGCCCCAGCATTTT. The encoded protein is CAWSVGGNQPQHF.

The rearrangement links TRBV3-1 (or the pseudogene TRBV3-2) to TRBJ2-2; D is unresolved. This CDR3 has 16 residues. V gave up 2 bases and J gave up 0 bases, with 10 bases separating them. Germline lookup yields CDR1 LGHDT and CDR2 YNNKEL (reference sequence). CDR3 DNA sequence: TGTGCCAGCAGCCAACCAGACTCTGCGAACACCGGGGAGCTGTTTTTT. Its protein is CASSQPDSANTGELFF.

The chain combines TRBV25-1 with TRBJ2-3; D not resolved. V lost 1 base and J 2 bases, leaving 7 bases between the germline ends. Germline CDR1 and CDR2: MGHDK and SYGVNS. The CDR3 consists of 14 residues. The CDR3 protein is CASSEFSYTDTQYF. The CDR3 DNA follows: TGTGCCAGCAGTGAATTCTCCTACACAGATACGCAGTATTTT. Full variable domain (remainder filled in from reference TRBV25-1 and TRBJ2-3): EADIYQTPRYLVIGTGKKITLECSQTMGHDKMYWYQQDPGMELHLIHYSYGVNSTEKGDLSSESTVSRIRTEHFPLTLESARPSHTSQYLCASSEFSYTDTQYFGPGTRLTVL.

V usage is TRBV2 and J usage is TRBJ1-6; D unresolved. Trimming left V 3 bases short and J 8 bases short, with 5 bases between. The germline CDR1 and CDR2 sequences are SNHLY and FYNNEI. CDR3 length: 12 amino acids. The CDR3 DNA is TGTGCCAGCAGTGATCTTTATTCACCCCTCCACTTT. Translating it yields CASSDLYSPLHF.

The chain links TRBV13 to TRBJ2-3, with 10 bases that match TRBD2. Germline V gives CDR1 PRHDT, CDR2 FYEKMQ (reference sequence). V lost 3 bases, J lost 3 bases, and 15 bases stayed unmatched. The CDR3 sequence is 19 residues long. The CDR3 protein is CASSFPSGGTPGRTDTQYF. The CDR3 coding sequence is TGTGCCAGCAGCTTCCCTAGCGGGGGAACCCCCGGACGGACAGATACGCAGTATTTT.

The rearrangement joins TRBV14 to TRBJ1-2, with 8 positions matching TRBD1. Germline CDR1 and CDR2: SGHDN and FVKESK. The trim removed 4 bases at V and 4 bases at J, leaving 5 bases unmatched. The CDR3 has 14 amino acids. This CDR3 reads CASSPGGSGYGYTF. In DNA form, the CDR3 reads TGTGCCAGCAGCCCAGGGGGCAGCGGCTATGGCTACACCTTC.

The rearrangement joins TRBV14 to TRBJ1-2; D remains ambiguous. The V gene's germline CDR1 is SGHDN and CDR2 FVKESK. The CDR3 is made up of 15 amino acids. Trimming pared 4 bases from V and 6 bases from J, leaving 18 bases between. The CDR3 sequence is CASSPDLLGRDGYTF. The CDR3 nucleotides read TGTGCCAGCAGCCCAGACTTACTAGGGAGGGATGGCTACACCTTC. The full variable domain, rest sourced from reference TRBV14 and TRBJ1-2, is EAGVTQFPSHSVIEKGQTVTLRCDPISGHDNLYWYRRVMGKEIKFLLHFVKESKQDESGMPNNRFLAERTGGTYSTLKVQPAELEDSGVYFCASSPDLLGRDGYTFGSGTRLTVV.

This chain uses TRBV29-1 with TRBJ1-2, with 9 bases identical to TRBD1. The CDR3 is 16 residues long. With 5 bases clipped from V and 8 bases from J, the junction kept 18 bases outside the gene matches. Germline CDR1 is SQVTM and CDR2 is ANQGSEA. Here the CDR3 reads CSVSSGTGNRAGGYTF. CDR3 nucleotide sequence: TGCAGCGTTTCTTCCGGGACAGGGAACCGGGCAGGGGGCTACACCTTC.

This clone was observed a single time. The chain has TRBV4-1 and TRBJ2-7; TRBD1 aligns across 8 bases. The germline V gene encodes CDR1 MGHRA and CDR2 YSYEKL. V was clipped by 2 bases and J by 4 bases; unmatched bases: 7. The CDR3 is 15 residues long. This chain's CDR3 is CASSQNRGFAYEQYF. The CDR3, as DNA: TGCGCCAGCAGCCAAAACAGGGGGTTCGCGTACGAGCAGTACTTC.

The chain recombines TRBV5-4 with TRBJ2-5; TRBD1 agrees at 8 bases. Unmatched junction bases numbered 6, after V lost 5 bases and J lost 3 bases. The CDR3 is 14 amino acids. CDR1 is SGHNT and CDR2 is YYREEE in the germline V gene (reference sequence). The CDR3 spells CASSAGGRKETQYF. In DNA, the CDR3 is TGTGCCAGCAGTGCAGGGGGCAGGAAAGAGACCCAGTACTTC.

The chain couples TRBV12-3 or TRBV12-4 to TRBJ1-6; possible D gene TRBD1, 5 bases. The CDR3 totals 13 residues. With 0 bases removed from V and 10 bases from J, the gap between germline ends came to 7 bases. CDR3 bases: TGTGCCAGCAGTTTAGCAGGGGAATCACCCCTCCACTTT. Encoded protein: CASSLAGESPLHF.

The chain links TRBV7-9 to TRBJ2-3, with D uncertain. Germline CDR1 SEHNR, CDR2 FQNEAQ (reference sequence). Trimming shortened V by 6 bases and J by 0 bases, and 4 bases separated the two germline ends. There are 12 residues in the CDR3. CDR3 protein: CASRQSTDTQYF. Here the CDR3 DNA reads TGTGCCAGCAGACAGAGCACAGATACGCAGTATTTT.

The V and J genes are TRBV6-5 and TRBJ2-7, with TRBD1 matching 10 bases. The CDR3 runs to 14 residues. The germline gives CDR1 MNHEY, CDR2 SVGAGI. The V segment lost 8 bases and the J segment 6 bases; nucleotides outside the gene matches: 10. This chain's CDR3 is CASSVGTGVSEQYF. CDR3 sequence (DNA): TGTGCCAGCTCCGTCGGGACAGGGGTTTCCGAGCAGTACTTC.

This chain links TRBV5-5 with TRBJ1-2; D may be TRBD1 (6 bases). This CDR3 has 15 amino acids. CDR1 SGHKS and CDR2 YYEKEE come from the germline V gene (reference sequence). V was shortened by 1 base and J by 6 bases, with 16 bases between the two germline ends. CDR3 in DNA: TGTGCCAGCAGCTTGTGGGGGAGGGGGGGGAATGGCTACACCTTC. It codes for CASSLWGRGGNGYTF.

The genes are TRBV9 and TRBJ2-3, with D possibly TRBD1 on 5 matching bases. Trimming left V 0 bases short and J 5 bases short, with 13 bases between. The germline CDR1 and CDR2 sequences are SGDLS and YYNGEE. The CDR3 contains 15 residues. The CDR3 DNA sequence: TGTGCCAGCAGCGTAGGTGGGGCCGGTGGAGATACGCAGTATTTT. As protein: CASSVGGAGGDTQYF.

The chain couples TRBV19 to TRBJ2-5; 9 positions match TRBD2. Germline lookup yields CDR1 LNHDA and CDR2 SQIVND (reference sequence). The CDR3 runs 15 residues. The V gene end was trimmed by 3 bases and the J gene end by 2 bases; junction bases not matched to a gene: 4. The CDR3 bases are TGTGCCAGTAGTATTATTAGCGGGGGACAAGAGACCCAGTACTTC. Its translation is CASSIISGGQETQYF.

The CDR3 DNA is TGTGCCAGCAGTCCCCCCGGGACTGAAGCTTTCTTT. Encoded protein: CASSPPGTEAFF. The J gene is TRBJ1-1, the V gene TRBV12-3 or TRBV12-4; unclear D gene. V lost 5 bases and J 5 bases, leaving 9 bases between the germline ends. CDR3 length equals 12 residues.

The V call is TRBV11-2, the J call TRBJ2-7; D call uncertain. The V end lost 0 bases, the J end lost 6 bases, and 9 bases lay between the germline ends. The CDR3 consists of 13 residues. Germline V CDR1 and CDR2: SGHAT, FQNNGV. CDR3 in amino acids: CASSLDPGSEQYF. The CDR3 DNA sequence: TGTGCCAGCAGCTTAGACCCCGGGTCCGAGCAGTACTTC.